The TCR beta chain described here comes from a study of identical twins. Study-wide points: Insertion counts were lower in abundant cord blood beta clonotypes, a trend that memory repertoires did not show. Donors were not followed over many years; analysis was cross-sectional.

Template switching introduced a universal primer site, and the cDNA bore unique molecular identifiers. MiXCR, run by TCRdb on the 5' RACE reads, gives a single entry per CDR3 protein. Of about 890,000 distinct CDR3 sequences listed, 9% to 15% are singletons. As concerns this clonotype: Its antigen remains unknown.

The CDR3 covers 12 residues. The germline V gene encodes CDR1 MNHEY and CDR2 SVGEGT. Trimming pared 2 bases from V and 9 bases from J, leaving 8 bases between. The sample also formed part of further work on yellow fever vaccine responses in identical twins.

The rearrangement joins TRBV6-2 or TRBV6-3 to TRBJ2-1, with D uncertain. The TCR comes from a woman between 18 and 29 years old in good health. Sequencing used PBMCs. This chain's CDR3 is CASSYVISEQFF. The CDR3 coding sequence is TGTGCCAGCAGTTACGTAATAAGTGAGCAGTTCTTC.